Included here is one T cell receptor beta chain sequence, with context. Its antigen is currently unknown. These data are taken from a study of cytomegalovirus exposure and HLA in healthy donors. Whole-study findings and limits: Analyses of presence/absence relied on an assumption of roughly uniform sequencing depth across donors.

The PCR used 60 Vbeta and 13 Jbeta primers. Clones were sequenced by immunoSEQ multiplex PCR, and TCRdb holds only the in-frame ones, with some missing. The sample shows about 150,000 clones, 60% to 85% of them seen only once. The V and J ends lost 2 bases and 4 bases respectively, with 11 bases between them. Germline CDR1 and CDR2: LGHNA and YSLEER. This CDR3 has 14 amino acids. The sequencing input was PBMCs. The V and J genes are TRBV4-3 and TRBJ2-5; TRBD2 might be the D (5 bases). The TCR comes from a man aged 35 to 55 in good health and CMV-seropositive. The CDR3 nucleotides read TGCGCCAGCAGCCAAAGCGGCGAGGGAGAGACCCAGTACTTC. Residues: CASSQSGEGETQYF.